This T cell receptor beta chain is drawn from a study of cytomegalovirus exposure and HLA in healthy donors. As for the study in general: Inside one of the first data releases sat some 93 million unique TCRs taken from HLA-typed donors.

Findings and caveats of the study: In a later analysis, at a false discovery rate of 0.05, approximately 15,000 TCR beta sequences matched HLA alleles.

This CDR3 contains 13 residues. Germline lookup yields CDR1 MNHNS and CDR2 SASEGT. V lost 4 bases, J lost 5 bases, and 11 bases lay in between. 60 Vbeta and 13 Jbeta primers were used in PCR. TCRdb keeps only in-frame clones here, not all; method: immunoSEQ multiplex PCR. The table has 120,000 or so clones, 80% seen once; the top ten hold about 8.9%. Donors in the study were healthy people who gave bone marrow. Worth noting for this clone: Its target is not known.

The chain uses TRBV6-1 and TRBJ2-5, with D perhaps TRBD1 (6 bases). This clonotype originated in a young man in good health and CMV-seropositive. Source material: PBMCs. The CDR3 protein is CASSVQGRETQYF. CDR3 coding DNA: TGTGCCAGCAGTGTGCAGGGGCGGGAGACCCAGTACTTC.